A single T cell receptor (beta chain) is shown here with its context. The data stem from a study of radiation and T cells in renal cell carcinoma. Using immunoSEQ multiplex PCR, the repertoire was profiled, and TCRdb retains in-frame clones only, with some absent. This table holds approximately 8,300 clones, roughly 50% found once. Treatment denoted: 15 Gy SBRT to primary tumor, nephrectomy 4 weeks later. The tumor was a clear cell renal cell carcinoma. The CDR3 runs 14 residues. Germline CDR1 is MDHEN and CDR2 is SYDVKM. V dropped 6 bases and J dropped 2; count of bases not matched to a gene: 7. The rearrangement joins TRBV28 to TRBJ2-7; 7 nucleotides agree with TRBD1. The starting material was tumor tissue, obtained from a patient whose treatment included radiotherapy and nephrectomy. The source is a man in his sixties with renal cell carcinoma. CDR3 coding DNA: TGTGCCAGCAGGTCCGGGACAGAGACCTACGAGCAGTACTTC. Its protein is CASRSGTETYEQYF.